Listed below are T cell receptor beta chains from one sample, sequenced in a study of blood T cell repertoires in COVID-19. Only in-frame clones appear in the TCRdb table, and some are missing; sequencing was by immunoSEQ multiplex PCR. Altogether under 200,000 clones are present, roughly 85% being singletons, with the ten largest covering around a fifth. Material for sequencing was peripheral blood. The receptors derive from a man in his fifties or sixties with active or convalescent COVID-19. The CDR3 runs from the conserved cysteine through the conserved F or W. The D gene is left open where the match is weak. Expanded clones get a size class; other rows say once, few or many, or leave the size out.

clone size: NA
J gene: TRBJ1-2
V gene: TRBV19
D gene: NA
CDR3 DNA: TGTGCCAGCACCCTACTAGGGGCGGGAGGCTACACCTTC
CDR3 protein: CASTLLGAGGYTF

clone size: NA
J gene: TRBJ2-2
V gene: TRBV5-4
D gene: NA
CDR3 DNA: TGTGCCAGCAGCTCACGAAGGGGGAACACCGGGGAGCTGTTTTTT
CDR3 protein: CASSSRRGNTGELFF

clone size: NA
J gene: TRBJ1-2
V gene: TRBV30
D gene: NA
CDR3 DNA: TGTGCCTGGAGTAACCTACCAGGGGAGTCTAACTATGGCTACACCTTC
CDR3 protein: CAWSNLPGESNYGYTF

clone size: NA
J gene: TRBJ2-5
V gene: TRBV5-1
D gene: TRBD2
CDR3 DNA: TGCGCCAGCAGCCCTCGCGGGGGGGCCGGAGAGACCCAGTACTTC
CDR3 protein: CASSPRGGAGETQYF

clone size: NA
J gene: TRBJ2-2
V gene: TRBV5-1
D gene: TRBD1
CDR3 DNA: TGCGCCAGCAGCAGGGACAGCCTGACCGGGGAGCTGTTTTTT
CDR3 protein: CASSRDSLTGELFF

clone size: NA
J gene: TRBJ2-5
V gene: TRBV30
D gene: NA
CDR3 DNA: TGTGCCTGGAGTGTACTGGCAGGGTCAAGGACCCAGTACTTC
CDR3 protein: CAWSVLAGSRTQYF

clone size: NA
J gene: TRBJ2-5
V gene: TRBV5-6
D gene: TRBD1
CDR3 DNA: TGTGCCAGCAGCCCCATTCCTACAGGGGTTCAAGAGACCCAGTACTTC
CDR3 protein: CASSPIPTGVQETQYF

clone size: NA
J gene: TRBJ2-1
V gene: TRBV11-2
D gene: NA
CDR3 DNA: TGTGCCAGCAGCTTAGGTCTGCGGGGCCTAAATGAGCAGTTCTTC
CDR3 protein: CASSLGLRGLNEQFF

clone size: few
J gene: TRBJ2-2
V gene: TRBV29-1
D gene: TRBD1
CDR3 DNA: TGCAGCGTTGATACAGGGGGCACCGGGGAGCTGTTTTTT
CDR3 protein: CSVDTGGTGELFF

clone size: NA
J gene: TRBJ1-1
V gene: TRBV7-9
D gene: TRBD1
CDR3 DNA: TGTGCCAGCAGCCCCTGGGGGAGGACAGGGGATTATGAAGCTTTCTTT
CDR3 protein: CASSPWGRTGDYEAFF

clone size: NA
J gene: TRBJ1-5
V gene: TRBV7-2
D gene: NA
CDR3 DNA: TGTGCCAGCAGCTTTTACGAGGGGAGGAATCAGCCCCAGCATTTT
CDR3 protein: CASSFYEGRNQPQHF

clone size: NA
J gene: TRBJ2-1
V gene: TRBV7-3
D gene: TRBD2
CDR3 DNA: TGTGCCAGCAGCCCCAGGTTGACTAGCGGGTTTACTGAGCAGTTCTTC
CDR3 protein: CASSPRLTSGFTEQFF

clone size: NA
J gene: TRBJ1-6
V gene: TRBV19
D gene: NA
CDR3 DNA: TGTGCCAGTAGCTACCTCGCAGGGGATAATTCACCCCTCCACTTT
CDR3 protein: CASSYLAGDNSPLHF

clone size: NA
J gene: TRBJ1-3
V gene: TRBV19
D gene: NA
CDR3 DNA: TGTGCCAGTACCCGAGAGATCTCTGGAAACACCATATATTTT
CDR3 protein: CASTREISGNTIYF

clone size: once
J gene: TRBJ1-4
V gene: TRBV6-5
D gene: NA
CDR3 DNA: TGTGCCAGCAGGCCGACGGGAAAAAATGAAAAACTGTTTTTT
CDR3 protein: CASRPTGKNEKLFF

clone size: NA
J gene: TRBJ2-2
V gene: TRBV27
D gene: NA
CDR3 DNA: TGTGCCAGCAGATACAGTACCCACCTCAACACCGGGGAGCTGTTTTTT
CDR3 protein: CASRYSTHLNTGELFF

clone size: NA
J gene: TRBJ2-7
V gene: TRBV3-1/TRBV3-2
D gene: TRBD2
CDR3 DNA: TGTGCCAGCAGCCACCCGACGGGACTAGCGGGGGGGCACGAGCAGTACTTC
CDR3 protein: CASSHPTGLAGGHEQYF

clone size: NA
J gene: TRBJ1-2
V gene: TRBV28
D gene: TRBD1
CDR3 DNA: TGTGCCAGCAGTTTATCAGGGCAGGGGGTCTATGGCTACACCTTC
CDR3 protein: CASSLSGQGVYGYTF

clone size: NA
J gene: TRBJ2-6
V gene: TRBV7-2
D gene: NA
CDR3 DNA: TGTGCCAGCAGCTTCGGGGGCTCTGGGGCCAACGTCCTGACTTTC
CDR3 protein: CASSFGGSGANVLTF

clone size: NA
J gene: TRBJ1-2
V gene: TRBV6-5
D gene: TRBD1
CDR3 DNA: TGTGCCACCAAGACAGGGATCGGCTATGGCTACACCTTC
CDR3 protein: CATKTGIGYGYTF

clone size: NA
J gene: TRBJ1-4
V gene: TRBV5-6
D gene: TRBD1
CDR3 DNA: TGTGCTACGATCGGGACAGCCACCCTGGTTGTCCAGTTT
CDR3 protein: CATIGTATLVVQF

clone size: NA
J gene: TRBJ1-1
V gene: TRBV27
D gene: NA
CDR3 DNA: TGTGCCAGCAGTTTAGTGGCCCACCCCAAGAACACTGAAGCTTTCTTT
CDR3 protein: CASSLVAHPKNTEAFF

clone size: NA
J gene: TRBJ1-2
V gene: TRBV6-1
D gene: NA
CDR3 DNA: TGTGCCAGCAGTGAAAGGCCGCTCGGGGGCTACACCTTC
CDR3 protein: CASSERPLGGYTF

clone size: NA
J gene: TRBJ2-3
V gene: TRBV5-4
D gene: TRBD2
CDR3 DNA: TGTGCCAGCAGCTTGGGACTAGCCACAGATACGCAGTATTTT
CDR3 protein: CASSLGLATDTQYF

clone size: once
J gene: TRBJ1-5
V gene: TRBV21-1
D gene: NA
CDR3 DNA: TGTGCCAGCAGCAGCCACGGGGGAGGGCATCAGCCCCAGCATTTT
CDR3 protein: CASSSHGGGHQPQHF

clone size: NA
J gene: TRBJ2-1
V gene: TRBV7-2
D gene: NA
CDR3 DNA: TGTGCCAGCAGCTTAGGGAGTAACTCCTACAATGAGCAGTTCTTC
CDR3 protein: CASSLGSNSYNEQFF

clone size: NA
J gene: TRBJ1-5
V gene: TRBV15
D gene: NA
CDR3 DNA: TGTGCCACCAGCAGAGAAGCGGAAATTCATTTT
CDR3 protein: CATSREAEIHF

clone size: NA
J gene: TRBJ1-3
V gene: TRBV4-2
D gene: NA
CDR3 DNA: TGTGCCAGCAGCCAAGTTGACAGAAACTCTGGAAACACCATATATTTT
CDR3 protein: CASSQVDRNSGNTIYF

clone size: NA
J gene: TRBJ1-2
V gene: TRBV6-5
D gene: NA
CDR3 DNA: TGTGCCAGCACCCCAGGGGCGTCCTATGGCTACACCTTC
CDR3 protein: CASTPGASYGYTF

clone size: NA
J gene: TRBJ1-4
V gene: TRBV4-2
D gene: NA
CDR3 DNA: TGTGCCAGCAGCCAAGAGGATCGCAGGGGCGGGTGGACTAATGAAAAACTGTTTTTT
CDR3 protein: CASSQEDRRGGWTNEKLFF

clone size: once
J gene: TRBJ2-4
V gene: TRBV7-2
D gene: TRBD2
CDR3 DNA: TGTGCCAGCAGCTTGAATAGCGGGGGGACCACTATTCAGTACTTC
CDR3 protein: CASSLNSGGTTIQYF

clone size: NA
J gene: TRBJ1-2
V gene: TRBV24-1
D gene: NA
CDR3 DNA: TGTGCCACCAGTGGTCCAGAAACCTATGGCTACACCTTC
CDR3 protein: CATSGPETYGYTF

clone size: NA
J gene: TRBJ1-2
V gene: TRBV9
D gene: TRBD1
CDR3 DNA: TGTGCCACCTCCCGGGGGGCAGGGGGCGACTATGGCTACACCTTC
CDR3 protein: CATSRGAGGDYGYTF

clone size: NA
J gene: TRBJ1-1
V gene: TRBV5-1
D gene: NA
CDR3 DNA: TGCGCCAGCAGCTTGTTGGCTGATAACACTGAAGCTTTCTTT
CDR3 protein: CASSLLADNTEAFF

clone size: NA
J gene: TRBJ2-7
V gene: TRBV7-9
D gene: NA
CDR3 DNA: TGTGCCAGCAGCTCCGTATGGACAGATACGGGCGAGCAGTACTTC
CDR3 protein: CASSSVWTDTGEQYF

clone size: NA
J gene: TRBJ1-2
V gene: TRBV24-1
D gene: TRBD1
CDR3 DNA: TGTGCCACCAGTGAAGGACAGGGGGCTGTCGGCTACACCTTC
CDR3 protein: CATSEGQGAVGYTF

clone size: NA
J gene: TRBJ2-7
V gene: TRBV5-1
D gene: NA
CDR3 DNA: TGCGCCAGCAGCTCCAGGGACTACGAGCAGTACTTC
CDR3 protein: CASSSRDYEQYF

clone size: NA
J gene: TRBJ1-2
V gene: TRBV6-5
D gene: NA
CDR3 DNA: TGTGCCAGCAGTCCCAGGGCAGCCGACTATGGCTACACCTTC
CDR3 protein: CASSPRAADYGYTF

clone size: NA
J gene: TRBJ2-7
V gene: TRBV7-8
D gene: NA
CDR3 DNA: TGTGCCAGCAGCTCTATACCTGTACTCCGGACAGCAAAGAGGTACGAGCAGTACTTC
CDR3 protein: CASSSIPVLRTAKRYEQYF

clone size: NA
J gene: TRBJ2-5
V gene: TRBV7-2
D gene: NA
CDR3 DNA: TGTGCCAGCAGCTTACGGTCTATCCAGTACTTC
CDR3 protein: CASSLRSIQYF

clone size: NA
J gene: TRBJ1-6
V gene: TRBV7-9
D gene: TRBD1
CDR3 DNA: TGTGCCAGCAGCCCCGCGGGACAGACTAATTCACCCCTCCACTTT
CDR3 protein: CASSPAGQTNSPLHF

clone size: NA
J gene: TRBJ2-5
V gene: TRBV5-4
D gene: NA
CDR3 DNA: TGTGCCAGCAGCTCACACAATGAAGAGACCCAGTACTTC
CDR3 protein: CASSSHNEETQYF

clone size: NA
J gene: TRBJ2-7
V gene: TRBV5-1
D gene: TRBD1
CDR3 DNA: TGCGCCAGCAGCCTCGGACAGGTCTACGAGCAGTACTTC
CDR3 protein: CASSLGQVYEQYF

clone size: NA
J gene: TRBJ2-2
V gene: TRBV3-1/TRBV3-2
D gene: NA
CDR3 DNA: TGTGCCAGCAGCCAAGAAGGGGCGGGGCGCACCGGGGAGCTGTTTTTT
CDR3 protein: CASSQEGAGRTGELFF

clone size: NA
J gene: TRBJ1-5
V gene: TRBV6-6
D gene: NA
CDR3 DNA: TGTGCCAGCAGGGGGCTTAACAATCAGCCCCAGCATTTT
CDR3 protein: CASRGLNNQPQHF

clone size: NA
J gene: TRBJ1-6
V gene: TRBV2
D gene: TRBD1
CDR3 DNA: TGTGCCAGCAGTGAAGCCGAAGGGACAGGGAATTCACCCCTCCACTTT
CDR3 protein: CASSEAEGTGNSPLHF

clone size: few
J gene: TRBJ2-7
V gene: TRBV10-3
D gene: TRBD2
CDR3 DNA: TGTGCCATCAGTGAGCCGGGGGGAGCGTCCTACGAGCAGTACTTC
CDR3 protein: CAISEPGGASYEQYF

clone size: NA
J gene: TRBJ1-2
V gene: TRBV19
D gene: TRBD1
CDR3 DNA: TGTGCCAGTAGCCCGGACATGGGAGAGGGGGCGCTGGGAAATGGCTACACCTTC
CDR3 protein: CASSPDMGEGALGNGYTF

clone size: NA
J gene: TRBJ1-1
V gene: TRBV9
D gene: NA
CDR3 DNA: TGTGCCAGCAGCTTGCAGGGGAACACTGAAGCTTTCTTT
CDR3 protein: CASSLQGNTEAFF

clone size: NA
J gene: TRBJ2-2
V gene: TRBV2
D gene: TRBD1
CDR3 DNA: TGTGCCAGCAGTTATACAGGGGGCACGAACACCGGGGAGCTGTTTTTT
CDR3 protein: CASSYTGGTNTGELFF

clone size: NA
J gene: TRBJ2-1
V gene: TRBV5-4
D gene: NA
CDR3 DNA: TGTGCCAGCAGCTTGCCTGCGCAGGGTGAGCAGTTCTTC
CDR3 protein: CASSLPAQGEQFF

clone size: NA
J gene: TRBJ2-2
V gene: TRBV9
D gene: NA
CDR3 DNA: TGTGCCAGCAGCGCCCAGGGGTATAACACCGGGGAGCTGTTTTTT
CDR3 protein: CASSAQGYNTGELFF

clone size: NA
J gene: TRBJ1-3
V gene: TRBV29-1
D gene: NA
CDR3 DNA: TGCAGCGTTGAAGATCCCCCCAGGGGACACACCATATATTTT
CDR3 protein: CSVEDPPRGHTIYF

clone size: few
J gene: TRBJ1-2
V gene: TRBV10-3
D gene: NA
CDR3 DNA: TGTGCCATCAGTGGAAGACAGGCCCAAGATGGCTACACCTTC
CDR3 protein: CAISGRQAQDGYTF

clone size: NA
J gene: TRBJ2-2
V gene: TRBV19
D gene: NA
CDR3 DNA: TGTGCCAGTAGTAACGGGACAAGAAATACCGGGGAGCTGTTTTTT
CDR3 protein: CASSNGTRNTGELFF